A single sample is the source of the 22 T cell receptor beta chains below, sequenced in a study of shared clonotypes between healthy human individuals. CD8 cells regarded as naive lacked CD45RO, were positively chosen for CCR7, and omitted terminally differentiated effector memory CD45RA+ cells. Libraries were prepared by immunoSEQ multiplex PCR; TCRdb keeps only in-frame clonotypes and omits some of them. This table holds approximately 840,000 clones, 96% found once. Sequencing input: naive CD8+ T cells sorted from blood. These receptors came from a man between 25 and 39 years old in good health.

This chain links TRBV30 with TRBJ2-7, with 9 bases fitting TRBD1. V lost 7 bases and J lost 5; bases outside the gene matches: 3. This CDR3 is 11 amino acids long. Germline-derived CDR1 and CDR2 are GTSNPN and SVGIG (reference sequence). The CDR3 sequence is CALGQGHEQYF. The CDR3 coding sequence is TGTGCCTTGGGACAGGGCCACGAGCAGTACTTC. Full variable domain (outside the CDR3, taken from reference TRBV30 and TRBJ2-7): SQTIHQWPATLVQPVGSPLSLECTVEGTSNPNLYWYRQAAGRGLQLLFYSVGIGQISSEVPQNLSASRPQDRQFILSSKKLLLSDSGFYLCALGQGHEQYFGPGTRLTVT.

The chain has TRBV19 and TRBJ2-1, with TRBD1 matching 9 bases. Germline values: CDR1 LNHDA, CDR2 SQIVND (reference sequence). J was trimmed by 8 bases and V by 9 bases; bases with no gene match: 11. This CDR3 contains 14 residues. CDR3 bases: TGTGCCAGCCAACCGGGACAGGGACTCCATGAGCAGTTCTTC. Its protein product is CASQPGQGLHEQFF.

The CDR3 protein is CASSKRDENQPQHF. CDR3 DNA sequence: TGTGCCAGCAGCAAACGGGACGAAAATCAGCCCCAGCATTTT. The rearrangement links TRBV9 to TRBJ1-5, with D perhaps TRBD1 (5 bases). There are 14 residues in the CDR3. Trimming stripped 4 bases from V and 4 bases from J, with 12 bases between. CDR1 and CDR2 from the germline V gene are SGDLS and YYNGEE. The whole variable domain, filled in from reference TRBV9 and TRBJ1-5, reads DSGVTQTPKHLITATGQRVTLRCSPRSGDLSVYWYQQSLDQGLQFLIQYYNGEERAKGNILERFSAQQFPDLHSELNLSSLELGDSALYFCASSKRDENQPQHFGDGTRLSIL.

The chain combines TRBV7-6 with TRBJ1-1, with 7 bases aligning to TRBD1. Per germline, CDR1 SGHVS and CDR2 FNYEAQ. The length of the CDR3 is 15 residues. With 5 bases clipped from V and 0 bases from J, the junction kept 6 bases outside the gene matches. DNA of the CDR3: TGTGCCAGCAGCCAGGGACAGTCCATGAACACTGAAGCTTTCTTT. This codes for CASSQGQSMNTEAFF.

This chain joins TRBV9 and TRBJ2-1, with D tentatively TRBD1 or TRBD2 (7 bases each). The V end was cut by 1 base, the J end by 6 bases, with 32 bases between. The CDR3 contains 21 residues. From germline, CDR1 is SGDLS and CDR2 YYNGEE. The chain's CDR3 is CASSVRSGDSYRSRNLNEQFF. The CDR3, as DNA: TGTGCCAGCAGCGTAAGAAGCGGGGACAGTTATAGGAGCCGGAACCTCAATGAGCAGTTCTTC.

V is TRBV5-6 and J is TRBJ2-7; tentative D call: TRBD1 (6 bases). The V and J ends lost 2 bases and 0 bases respectively, with 12 bases between them. CDR3 length equals 15 residues. Germline assignment: CDR1 SGHDT and CDR2 YYEEEE. CDR3 DNA sequence: TGTGCCAGCAGCTTTGGAACAGGGAGCTCCTACGAGCAGTACTTC. It is translated as CASSFGTGSSYEQYF.

CDR3 sequence (DNA): TGTGCCATCAGACCTGAGGGACCGCCCTACGAGCAGTACTTC. This gives the protein CAIRPEGPPYEQYF. This chain uses TRBV10-3 with TRBJ2-7; the D call may be TRBD1 or TRBD2 (5 bases each). The CDR3 sequence is 14 residues long. V lost 6 bases to trimming and J lost 2 bases, with 14 bases between them. Germline CDR1 is ENHRY and CDR2 is SYGVKD.

CDR3 residues: CASSLGVAGAIPYEQYF. CDR3 bases: TGTGCCAGCAGCTTAGGGGTAGCGGGAGCTATACCCTACGAGCAGTACTTC. V is TRBV7-8 and J is TRBJ2-7; 9 positions match TRBD2. CDR1 is SGHVS and CDR2 is FQNEAQ in the germline V gene. V trimming: 1 base; J trimming: 2 bases; junction bases outside the gene matches: 9. The CDR3 is made up of 17 amino acids.

The chain combines TRBV7-5 with TRBJ1-3; TRBD1, the table's D call, was not compared with the DNA. TRBV7-5 is a pseudogene. The CDR3 length is 15 residues. CDR3 DNA: TGTGCCAGTCGGACAGGGTGGCTCTCTGGAAACACCATATATTTT. This gives the protein CASRTGWLSGNTIYF.

In the case of this clone: This specimen includes other DNA sequences encoding the same CDR3. The rearrangement joins TRBV19 to TRBJ2-3; D is unclear. Trimming removed 4 bases at V and 0 bases at J, with 5 bases between. From germline, CDR1 is LNHDA and CDR2 SQIVND (reference sequence). CDR3 size: 13 residues. Written as DNA, the CDR3 is TGTGCCAGTAGTACGATTAGCACAGATACGCAGTATTTT. It encodes CASSTISTDTQYF.

This clone was seen only once. This CDR3 reads CASSLDGRGDPNEKLFF. The CDR3, as DNA: TGTGCCAGCAGCTTGGACGGCAGGGGTGACCCTAATGAAAAACTGTTTTTT. This rearrangement joins TRBV5-4 to TRBJ1-4; TRBD1 might be the D (6 bases). The germline CDR1 and CDR2 sequences are SGHNT and YYREEE (reference sequence). V lost 0 bases and J 3 bases, leaving 15 bases between the germline ends. The CDR3 totals 17 residues.

CDR3: CASSFYGTGTPDEQYF. In nucleotides, the CDR3 is TGTGCCAGCAGCTTTTACGGGACAGGGACCCCGGACGAGCAGTACTTC. The genes are TRBV7-9 and TRBJ2-7, with 9 bases that match TRBD1. Germline CDR1 reads SEHNR; CDR2 reads FQNEAQ (reference sequence). V lost 3 bases, J lost 5 bases, and 11 bases stayed unmatched. The CDR3 spans 16 residues.

J is TRBJ2-1 and V is TRBV29-1; no clear D. CDR3 size: 13 residues. Germline V gene sequence: CDR1 SQVTM, CDR2 ANQGSEA. V lost 4 bases and J lost 0, with 7 bases in between. Written as DNA, the CDR3 is TGCAGCGTTGGTTCTAGCTCCTACAATGAGCAGTTCTTC. This encodes CSVGSSSYNEQFF.

J is TRBJ1-5 and V is TRBV28; D is undetermined. This CDR3 region has 16 residues. Looked up from germline, CDR1 is MDHEN and CDR2 is SYDVKM. Trimming pared 1 base from V and 0 bases from J, leaving 10 bases between. DNA for the CDR3: TGTGCCAGCAGTTTATTGACACCGTATAGCAATCAGCCCCAGCATTTT. It yields the protein CASSLLTPYSNQPQHF.

V and J are TRBV7-2 and TRBJ2-1; TRBD2 might be the D (6 bases). Trimming took off 0 bases at V and 10 bases at J, with 25 bases between the two ends. There are 18 residues in the CDR3. Germline CDR1 reads SGHTA; CDR2 reads FQGNSA. The CDR3: CASSLAPQTSLFLKEQFF. The CDR3 nucleotides are TGTGCCAGCAGCTTAGCGCCTCAGACTAGTCTCTTCCTTAAGGAGCAGTTCTTC.

This clone was detected once. The V and J genes are TRBV27 and TRBJ1-2, with D tentatively TRBD1 (6 bases). The germline V and J ends were trimmed by 4 bases and 3 bases, with 15 bases remaining between them. This CDR3 spans 15 amino acids. CDR1 and CDR2 from the germline V gene are MNHEY and SMNVEV (reference sequence). As DNA, the CDR3 is TGTGCCAGCAGTTCCCCGGGGGAGGGGGACTATGGCTACACCTTC. Encoded protein: CASSSPGEGDYGYTF.

The gene calls are TRBV11-2 and TRBJ2-7; possible D gene TRBD2, 6 bases. V was shortened by 5 bases and J by 0 bases, with 23 bases between the two germline ends. The germline V gene has CDR1 SGHAT and CDR2 FQNNGV. The CDR3 has 18 residues. The CDR3 protein is CASSPTRARVGSSYEQYF. Here the CDR3 DNA reads TGTGCCAGCAGCCCTACCCGCGCCAGGGTCGGGAGCTCCTACGAGCAGTACTTC.

The CDR3 here is CSVTGRGEKLFF. The CDR3 DNA follows: TGCAGCGTCACCGGGCGTGGGGAAAAACTGTTTTTT. The chain has TRBV29-1 and TRBJ1-4, with D hard to call. Germline V gene sequence: CDR1 SQVTM, CDR2 ANQGSEA. The length of the CDR3 is 12 residues. V was trimmed by 6 bases and J by 8 bases, leaving 13 bases between them.

The count of this clone is one. The chain uses TRBV9 and TRBJ1-1; no firm D call. Germline CDR1 reads SGDLS; CDR2 reads YYNGEE. Trimming took off 4 bases at V and 5 bases at J, with 12 bases between the two ends. The CDR3 is 13 amino acids. The CDR3 protein is CASSPMGGTEAFF. For the CDR3, the DNA is TGTGCCAGCAGCCCCATGGGAGGGACTGAAGCTTTCTTT.

This sequence joins TRBV7-9 and TRBJ2-2, with D perhaps given as TRBD1 or TRBD2 (5 bases each). This CDR3 comprises 14 residues. CDR1 and CDR2 from the germline V gene are SEHNR and FQNEAQ (reference sequence). V gave up 2 bases and J gave up 4 bases, with 8 bases separating them. The CDR3 reads CASSLNGGTGELFF. The CDR3 coding sequence is TGTGCCAGCAGCTTAAATGGGGGCACCGGGGAGCTGTTTTTT.

The chain couples TRBV5-1 to TRBJ2-1; maybe TRBD2 (5 bases). The CDR3 runs to 15 residues. The V gene's germline CDR1 is SGHRS and CDR2 YFSETQ. V was clipped by 0 bases and J by 5 bases, with 12 bases between them. In DNA form, the CDR3 reads TGCGCCAGCAGCTTGGGCGGAAACGGGGACAATGAGCAGTTCTTC. It specifies CASSLGGNGDNEQFF.

The rearrangement links TRBV14 to TRBJ2-1; the D gene is possibly TRBD1 (5 bases). This CDR3 is built from 13 residues. Looked up from germline, CDR1 is SGHDN and CDR2 is FVKESK. V gave up 2 bases and J gave up 11 bases, with 13 bases separating them. The CDR3 protein is CASSQQGALKQFF. DNA of the CDR3: TGTGCCAGCAGCCAACAGGGTGCTCTAAAGCAGTTCTTC.